The 18 T cell receptor beta chains below come from one sample, sequenced in a study of T cell changes during pregnancy in multiple sclerosis. TCRdb's table, derived via immunoSEQ multiplex PCR, lists solely in-frame clones and lacks some. The sample has about 20,000 clones, about nine tenths seen once. Material: CD8+ T cells from peripheral blood mononuclear cells, obtained in the third trimester of pregnancy. The receptors were gathered from a female donor in good health, enrolled as a control in a pregnancy study.

The chain couples TRBV27 to TRBJ2-7; D is uncertain. The CDR3 totals 14 residues. CDR1 and CDR2 (germline): MNHEY, SMNVEV (reference sequence). Trimming cost V 4 bases and J 2 bases, with 12 bases left between them. The CDR3 bases are TGTGCCAGCAGTTCGTTTGCAGGCCCCTACGAGCAGTACTTC. Translation: CASSSFAGPYEQYF.

The rearrangement joins TRBV6-5 to TRBJ1-1; D is unresolved. V dropped 7 bases and J dropped 2 bases, with 17 bases sitting between them. CDR1 and CDR2 (germline): MNHEY, SVGAGI. The CDR3 totals 15 residues. The CDR3 DNA is TGTGCCAGCAAGCTCTCCGAACACAGCAACACTGAAGCTTTCTTT. Its translation is CASKLSEHSNTEAFF.

The chain combines TRBV27 with TRBJ1-5; D may be TRBD1 (6 bases). With 3 bases removed from V and 7 bases from J, the gap between germline ends came to 10 bases. Per the germline V gene, CDR1 is MNHEY and CDR2 is SMNVEV (reference sequence). The CDR3 loop spans 13 amino acids. CDR3 residues: CASSFRGGQPQHF. Written as DNA, the CDR3 is TGTGCCAGCAGTTTCAGGGGTGGGCAGCCCCAGCATTTT.

This clone turned up a few times. The chain combines TRBV6-5 with TRBJ1-2; D perhaps matches TRBD1 (6 bases). This CDR3 is built from 12 residues. The V gene lost 5 bases and the J gene lost 7 bases, with 11 bases spanning the gap. CDR1 is MNHEY, CDR2 SVGAGI, per germline. The CDR3 protein is CASSRGGGGYTF. In DNA, the CDR3 is TGTGCCAGCAGTCGGGGGGGCGGTGGCTACACCTTC.

V and J are TRBV6-5 and TRBJ1-5; 9 bases align to TRBD1. Germline V gene sequence: CDR1 MNHEY, CDR2 SVGAGI. The length of the CDR3 is 14 residues. V shed 0 bases and J 7 bases; nucleotides not matched to a gene: 1. This CDR3 reads CASSYSQGAQPQHF. CDR3 coding DNA: TGTGCCAGCAGTTACTCACAGGGGGCGCAGCCCCAGCATTTT.

In its sample, this clone was seen once. This chain joins TRBV27 and TRBJ2-2; tentative D call: TRBD1 (6 bases). The V end was cut by 10 bases, the J end by 5 bases, with 20 bases between. The CDR3 covers 15 residues. CDR1 and CDR2 (germline): MNHEY, SMNVEV (reference sequence). The CDR3 DNA sequence: TGTGCCACCTCCGATGGGACACCGGAGACCGGGGAGCTGTTTTTT. Encoded protein: CATSDGTPETGELFF.

The chain carries TRBV4-3 and TRBJ2-2; a weak D match, TRBD2 (5 bases). This CDR3 comprises 16 residues. Germline CDR1 and CDR2: LGHNA and YSLEER. V dropped 1 base and J dropped 0 bases, with 9 bases sitting between them. The CDR3 DNA reads as TGCGCCAGCAGCCAAGGCCCGGGGACGAACACCGGGGAGCTGTTTTTT. Its protein is CASSQGPGTNTGELFF.

The chain has TRBV19 and TRBJ1-2; maybe TRBD1 (6 bases). Trimming pared 9 bases from V and 4 bases from J, leaving 15 bases between. The germline V gene has CDR1 LNHDA and CDR2 SQIVND (reference sequence). The CDR3 runs 13 residues. The chain's CDR3 is CASSSGVVYGYTF. The CDR3, as DNA: TGTGCCAGCAGCTCAGGGGTAGTCTATGGCTACACCTTC.

The chain carries TRBV4-1 and TRBJ1-1; D call uncertain. CDR1 is MGHRA, CDR2 YSYEKL, per germline. Trimming removed 1 base from V and 1 base from J, with 10 bases in between. The CDR3 length is 15 residues. The chain's CDR3 is CASSQVTNSNTEAFF. CDR3 DNA: TGCGCCAGCAGCCAAGTGACAAACTCGAACACTGAAGCTTTCTTT.

This chain connects TRBV10-3 to TRBJ2-3; TRBD1 aligns across 11 bases. The trim removed 8 bases at V and 4 bases at J, leaving 5 bases unmatched. Germline V gene sequence: CDR1 ENHRY, CDR2 SYGVKD. CDR3 length equals 14 residues. CDR3 nucleotide sequence: TGTGCCATCGGGACAGGGGGTGCAGCAGATACGCAGTATTTT. It is translated as CAIGTGGAADTQYF.

The CDR3 DNA is TGTGCCAGCACCGTGCGGGGGGGCCTCAATGAGCAGTTCTTC. Translating it yields CASTVRGGLNEQFF. J is TRBJ2-1 and V is TRBV2, with TRBD2 matching 9 bases. The V gene's germline CDR1 is SNHLY and CDR2 FYNNEI. The length of the CDR3 is 14 residues. V shed 7 bases and J 6 bases; nucleotides not matched to a gene: 7.

V gene TRBV5-1 combines with J gene TRBJ1-1; D remains ambiguous. V lost 4 bases and J lost 6, with 10 bases in between. Germline V gene lookup returns CDR1 SGHRS and CDR2 YFSETQ. The CDR3 contains 12 residues. The CDR3 sequence: CASSPEGSEAFF. The CDR3 DNA reads TGCGCCAGCAGCCCGGAGGGATCTGAAGCTTTCTTT.

The chain recombines TRBV6-6 with TRBJ1-3; D gene uncertain. The CDR3 covers 13 residues. V lost 6 bases and J lost 1, with 7 bases in between. Germline CDR1 and CDR2: MNHNY and SVGAGI (reference sequence). The CDR3 region is CASSGRSGNTIYF. DNA for the CDR3: TGTGCCAGCAGCGGTAGATCTGGAAACACCATATATTTT.

In its sample, this clone was seen a few times. The rearrangement links TRBV6-4 to TRBJ2-3; a weak D match, TRBD2 (6 bases). This CDR3 is built from 13 residues. V was cut by 4 bases and J by 1 base, with 6 bases left in between. CDR1 MRHNA and CDR2 SNTAGT come from the germline V gene. The CDR3 DNA sequence: TGTGCCAGCAGTGCTAGCGGCACAGATACGCAGTATTTT. Translated, it gives CASSASGTDTQYF.

CDR3 amino acids: CAISESTPSTGTVVDQPQHF. Written as DNA, the CDR3 is TGTGCCATCAGTGAGTCGACCCCCTCAACCGGGACAGTGGTTGATCAGCCCCAGCATTTT. The chain uses TRBV10-3 and TRBJ1-5; TRBD1 aligns across 7 bases. Germline V lookup: CDR1 ENHRY, CDR2 SYGVKD. The V segment lost 0 bases and the J segment 5 bases; nucleotides outside the gene matches: 19. There are 20 residues in the CDR3.

This clone was counted once. The V call is TRBV15, the J call TRBJ2-5, with 10 bases lining up with TRBD1. V lost 3 bases to trimming and J lost 4 bases; unmatched junction nucleotides: 5. The CDR3 has 15 residues. Germline V CDR1 and CDR2: LNHNV, YYDKDF (reference sequence). The CDR3 sequence: CATSRGQGLTETQYF. The CDR3, as DNA: TGTGCCACCAGCAGGGGACAGGGGTTAACAGAGACCCAGTACTTC.

This rearrangement joins TRBV10-2 to TRBJ1-2, with 7 bases that match TRBD1. The CDR3 runs 15 residues. V shed 5 bases, J shed 4 bases, and the junction held 10 bases outside the gene matches. Germline V gene lookup returns CDR1 WSHSY and CDR2 SAAADI. CDR3 sequence: CASSSSPGQTYGYTF. The CDR3 DNA is TGCGCCAGCAGTTCCTCACCGGGACAGACCTATGGCTACACCTTC.

The chain combines TRBV29-1 with TRBJ2-7, with D perhaps matching TRBD2 (5 bases). This CDR3 spans 12 amino acids. Germline loops: CDR1 SQVTM, CDR2 ANQGSEA. V gave up 6 bases and J gave up 5 bases, with 14 bases separating them. In nucleotides, the CDR3 is TGCAGCGTGGCAGGATCCGGGAACGAGCAGTACTTC. Amino acid sequence: CSVAGSGNEQYF.